Each of the 16 T cell receptor beta chains below was sequenced from the same sample in a study of CD8+ T cells in alopecia areata. TCR sequencing used cDNA made by reverse transcription of extracted RNA. This table comes from immunoSEQ multiplex PCR, and its TCRdb copy is limited to in-frame clones, with some not included. The sample holds approximately 300,000 clones, 58% seen once. This sample's treatment: oral pan-JAK inhibitor, 5-10 mg twice daily. The sample in question was CD4+ T cells sorted from blood, obtained at week 24, from a patient treated with tofacitinib. These TCRs come from a human donor with alopecia areata.

This clone was counted many times. This rearrangement joins TRBV5-4 to TRBJ2-5, with D possibly TRBD1 on 6 matching bases. This CDR3 has 15 amino acids. CDR1 and CDR2 from the germline V gene are SGHNT and YYREEE (reference sequence). The ends were cut back, 2 bases at V and 4 bases at J, with 15 bases in the middle. Here the CDR3 reads CASSFYGTPPETQYF. CDR3 DNA sequence: TGTGCCAGCAGCTTCTACGGGACACCGCCAGAGACCCAGTACTTC.

The gene calls are TRBV7-6 and TRBJ2-5; 11 bases line up with TRBD2. This CDR3 is built from 14 residues. With V trimmed by 3 bases and J by 4 bases, 1 base remained unmatched. Germline CDR1 reads SGHVS; CDR2 reads FNYEAQ. The CDR3 protein is CASSFGTSGETQYF. CDR3 in DNA: TGTGCCAGCAGCTTTGGGACTAGCGGAGAGACCCAGTACTTC.

The V and J genes are TRBV27 and TRBJ1-1; a weak D match, TRBD1 (5 bases). Germline V gene data show CDR1 as MNHEY and CDR2 as SMNVEV (reference sequence). Trimming stripped 2 bases from V and 7 bases from J, with 5 bases between. This CDR3 is built from 11 residues. This chain's CDR3 is CASSLRGEAFF. Here the CDR3 DNA reads TGTGCCAGCAGTTTAAGGGGTGAAGCTTTCTTT.

The chain employs TRBV13 and TRBJ1-4; TRBD1 matches at 7 bases. CDR1 is PRHDT, CDR2 FYEKMQ, per germline (reference sequence). Losses at the gene ends were 2 bases for V and 9 bases for J; bases not matched to a gene: 6. The CDR3 contains 14 residues. CDR3 region: CASSLTAGGQKLFF. The CDR3 coding sequence is TGTGCCAGCAGCTTAACGGCAGGGGGACAAAAACTGTTTTTT.

This chain joins TRBV2 and TRBJ2-7; D unresolved. This CDR3 comprises 13 residues. V lost 5 bases and J lost 3, with 11 bases in between. Germline CDR1 reads SNHLY; CDR2 reads FYNNEI. The CDR3 loop reads CASSLIGYYEQYF. The CDR3 region has the DNA TGTGCCAGCAGTTTAATTGGCTACTACGAGCAGTACTTC.

This chain links TRBV18 with TRBJ1-2; TRBD1 might be the D (6 bases). The CDR3 totals 17 residues. Germline V lookup: CDR1 KGHSH, CDR2 LQKENI. V shed 0 bases and J shed 2 bases, with 16 bases lying between them. DNA for the CDR3: TGTGCCAGCTCACCACCGGACAGTTTGAGCCTGAACTATGGCTACACCTTC. As protein: CASSPPDSLSLNYGYTF.

This clone has more than one count but fewer than ten. V is TRBV7-9 and J is TRBJ1-2, with TRBD1 matching over 9 bases. This CDR3 contains 12 residues. The V gene end was trimmed by 5 bases and the J gene end by 8 bases; junction bases not matched to a gene: 3. The germline gives CDR1 SEHNR, CDR2 FQNEAQ (reference sequence). This CDR3 reads CASSNRGQGYTF. The CDR3 coding sequence is TGTGCCAGCAGCAACAGGGGGCAAGGCTACACCTTC.

The J gene is TRBJ2-1, the V gene TRBV30; 8 bases line up with TRBD1. There are 14 residues in the CDR3. CDR1 and CDR2 from the germline V gene are GTSNPN and SVGIG (reference sequence). V lost 0 bases and J lost 7; bases outside the gene matches: 5. The CDR3 region has the DNA TGTGCCTGGAGTGTACGGGACAGGCGGAATGAGCAGTTCTTC. This translates into CAWSVRDRRNEQFF.

This clone was seen a handful of times. The chain carries TRBV28 and TRBJ2-4; D may be TRBD1 (5 bases). CDR1 and CDR2 from the germline V gene are MDHEN and SYDVKM. The CDR3 totals 15 residues. V was pared by 3 bases and J by 0 bases, with 9 bases between. The CDR3 nucleotides are TGTGCCAGCAGTTTGACAGCCCTAGCCAAAAACATTCAGTACTTC. Amino acid sequence: CASSLTALAKNIQYF. Using reference TRBV28 and TRBJ2-4 for the parts outside the CDR3, the full variable domain is DVKVTQSSRYLVKRTGEKVFLECVQDMDHENMFWYRQDPGLGLRLIYFSYDVKMKEKGDIPEGYSVSREKKERFSLILESASTNQTSMYLCASSLTALAKNIQYFGAGTRLSVL.

The rearrangement uses TRBV4-1 and TRBJ1-2; no definite D call. V dropped 1 base and J dropped 1 base, with 7 bases sitting between them. The CDR3 runs to 14 residues. The germline V gene encodes CDR1 MGHRA and CDR2 YSYEKL. CDR3 nucleotide sequence: TGCGCCAGCAGCCAAGTTGGCGTTAACTATGGCTACACCTTC. Protein sequence: CASSQVGVNYGYTF.

The rearrangement uses TRBV2 and TRBJ2-3; D gene uncertain. This CDR3 comprises 12 residues. Germline values: CDR1 SNHLY, CDR2 FYNNEI. The V and J ends lost 5 bases and 0 bases respectively, with 3 bases between them. The CDR3 region has the DNA TGTGCCAGCAGTAGCAGCACAGATACGCAGTATTTT. It specifies CASSSSTDTQYF.

The CDR3 loop is CASSEVGVGLDEQYF. The CDR3 DNA sequence: TGTGCCAGCAGTGAAGTAGGGGTCGGCCTCGACGAGCAGTACTTC. This chain links TRBV2 with TRBJ2-7, with TRBD1 as a possible D gene (5 bases). Germline V CDR1 and CDR2: SNHLY, FYNNEI. CDR3 size: 15 residues. Trimming cost V 1 base and J 5 bases, with 15 bases left between them. The variable domain in full, completed from reference TRBV2 and TRBJ2-7, reads EPEVTQTPSHQVTQMGQEVILRCVPISNHLYFYWYRQILGQKVEFLVSFYNNEISEKSEIFDDQFSVERPDGSNFTLKIRSTKLEDSAMYFCASSEVGVGLDEQYFGPGTRLTVT.

The chain recombines TRBV5-1 with TRBJ2-3, with D possibly TRBD2 on 5 matching bases. V lost 3 bases, J lost 5 bases, and 19 bases lay in between. This CDR3 has 16 residues. The germline CDR1 and CDR2 sequences are SGHRS and YFSETQ. CDR3 in amino acids: CASSSRAGHRGDTQYF. CDR3 in DNA: TGCGCCAGCAGCTCAAGGGCGGGCCACCGGGGAGATACGCAGTATTTT.

This rearrangement joins TRBV7-3 to TRBJ2-6; 9 positions agree with TRBD1. Per the germline V gene, CDR1 is SGHTA and CDR2 is FQGTGA. This CDR3 region has 14 residues. Here the CDR3 reads CAAGTGLGANVLTF. CDR3 sequence (DNA): TGTGCTGCCGGGACAGGGCTTGGGGCCAACGTCCTGACTTTC.

J is TRBJ2-7 and V is TRBV7-2; 7 bases fit TRBD2. Germline lookup yields CDR1 SGHTA and CDR2 FQGNSA. The ends lost 5 bases at V and 3 bases at J; junction bases unmatched: 10. This CDR3 spans 15 amino acids. Here the CDR3 reads CASSHRHGGSYEQYF. CDR3 DNA: TGTGCCAGCAGCCATAGACACGGCGGGAGCTACGAGCAGTACTTC.

The J gene is TRBJ2-3, the V gene TRBV7-9; a weak D match, TRBD2 (5 bases). CDR1 and CDR2 from the germline V gene are SEHNR and FQNEAQ (reference sequence). The ends were cut back, 3 bases at V and 4 bases at J, with 11 bases in the middle. The CDR3 spans 14 residues. The CDR3 region has the DNA TGTGCCAGCAGCTTTCCTAGCAAATCAGATACGCAGTATTTT. Translation gives CASSFPSKSDTQYF.